This T cell receptor (beta chain) was obtained from a study of blood T cell repertoires in COVID-19. Sequencing was performed with immunoSEQ multiplex PCR; in TCRdb, only in-frame clones are kept and a portion is missing. The table lists about 220,000 clones, roughly 88% of them singletons. Enrolled through a virtual design, the participants were between about 18 and 100 years of age and came from fewer than 30 US areas. Cohorts were assigned according to the clinical history that participants reported. Germline CDR1 reads MDHEN; CDR2 reads SYDVKM. CDR3 size: 16 residues. V was cut by 5 bases and J by 0 bases, with 11 bases left in between.

The sequence was obtained from a woman aged 45-65 years with acute COVID-19. Sequenced: PBMCs or T cells enriched from blood (not recorded which). This sequence joins TRBV28 and TRBJ2-6, with D perhaps TRBD2 (6 bases). This CDR3 is CASSGRKGSGANVLTF. CDR3 bases: TGTGCCAGCAGTGGGAGGAAGGGCTCTGGGGCCAACGTCCTGACTTTC.